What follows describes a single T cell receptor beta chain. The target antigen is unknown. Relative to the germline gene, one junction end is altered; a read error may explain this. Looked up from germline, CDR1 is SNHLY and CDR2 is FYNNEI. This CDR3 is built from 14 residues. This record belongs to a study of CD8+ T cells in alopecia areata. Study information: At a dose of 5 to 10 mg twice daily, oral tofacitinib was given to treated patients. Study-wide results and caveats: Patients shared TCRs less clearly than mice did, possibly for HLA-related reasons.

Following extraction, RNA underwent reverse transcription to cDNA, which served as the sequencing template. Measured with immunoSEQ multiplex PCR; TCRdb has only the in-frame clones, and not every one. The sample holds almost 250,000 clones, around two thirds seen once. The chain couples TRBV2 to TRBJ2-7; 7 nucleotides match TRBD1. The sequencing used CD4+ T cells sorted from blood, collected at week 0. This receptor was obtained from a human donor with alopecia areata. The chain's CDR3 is CASREGQASYEQYF. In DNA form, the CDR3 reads TGTGCCAGCAGGGAAGGACAGGCCAGTTACGAGCAGTACTTC. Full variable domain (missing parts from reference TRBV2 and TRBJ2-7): EPEVTQTPSHQVTQMGQEVILRCVPISNHLYFYWYRQILGQKVEFLVSFYNNEISEKSEIFDDQFSVERPDGSNFTLKIRSTKLEDSAMYFCASREGQASYEQYFGPGTRLTVT.